The present T cell receptor (beta chain) was sequenced within a study of blood T cell repertoires in COVID-19. Study-wide background: COVID-19 samples collected from the United States, Italy and Spain covered acute and convalescent phases.

Original processing methods: Estimation of nucleated cell counts relied on the amplification of reference gene primers. Sequencing used immunoSEQ multiplex PCR; TCRdb keeps in-frame clones, though not all of them. V and J calls plus clone size are reproduced from that table; the DNA served to infer D and trimming. This repertoire shows 240,000 or so clones, around 86% found once; its top ten account for more than 2%. Trimming removed 0 bases from V and 3 bases from J, with 9 bases in between. CDR1 and CDR2 (germline): LNHNV, YYDKDF (reference sequence). CDR3 length equals 14 residues. Cohort 3 recovery required two negative PCRs, clearance, or symptom resolution.

Material for sequencing was PBMCs or T cells enriched from blood (not recorded which). V gene TRBV15 combines with J gene TRBJ2-7; tentative D call: TRBD1 (5 bases). This sequence was found in a woman in her forties or fifties who had recovered from COVID-19. Written as DNA, the CDR3 is TGTGCCACCAGCAGAGAAGGGGATAGCTACGAGCAGTACTTC. Its protein is CATSREGDSYEQYF.